Shown below are 30 T cell receptor beta chains from a single sample sequenced in a study of blood T cell repertoires in COVID-19. The data were produced by immunoSEQ multiplex PCR, yet TCRdb's version contains in-frame clones alone and is incomplete. The data contain 75,000 to 90,000 clones, approximately 87% of them singletons. The sequencing sample was made of peripheral blood. These receptors were taken from a human donor in a cohort sampled during active COVID-19.

This chain joins TRBV19 and TRBJ1-1, with a tentative D call TRBD1 (5 bases). The V end was cut by 7 bases, the J end by 1 base, with 13 bases between. This CDR3 has 14 amino acids. CDR1 and CDR2 (germline): LNHDA, SQIVND (reference sequence). CDR3 loop: CASTQGGGNTEAFF. DNA of the CDR3: TGTGCCAGTACCCAGGGAGGCGGGAACACTGAAGCTTTCTTT.

The CDR3 DNA follows: TGTGCCACTAAGTCTGAGAGGTTCGGACAGTCGAATGAAAAACTGTTTTTT. Its protein product is CATKSERFGQSNEKLFF. The V call is TRBV27, the J call TRBJ1-4, with a weak D call TRBD1 (6 bases). V lost 10 bases and J 5 bases, leaving 26 bases between the germline ends. In germline, CDR1 is MNHEY, CDR2 SMNVEV (reference sequence). The CDR3 runs 17 residues.

The chain is built from TRBV2 and TRBJ2-5; 7 positions match TRBD1. The V segment lost 1 base and the J segment 5 bases; nucleotides outside the gene matches: 4. CDR1 is SNHLY and CDR2 is FYNNEI in the germline V gene. The CDR3 covers 14 residues. CDR3: CASSEDRGGETQYF. DNA of the CDR3: TGTGCCAGCAGTGAAGACAGGGGTGGGGAGACCCAGTACTTC.

The CDR3 here is CASSSRRDTEAFF. The CDR3 DNA follows: TGTGCCAGCAGTTCCCGTCGTGACACTGAAGCTTTCTTT. The V gene is TRBV27, the J gene TRBJ1-1, with D hard to call. This CDR3 has 13 residues. With 4 bases removed from V and 3 bases from J, the gap between germline ends came to 9 bases. Germline-derived CDR1 and CDR2 are MNHEY and SMNVEV (reference sequence).

The J gene is TRBJ2-7, the V gene TRBV19; TRBD1 agrees at 7 bases. This CDR3 region has 15 residues. J was trimmed by 3 bases and V by 5 bases; bases with no gene match: 10. The germline V gene has CDR1 LNHDA and CDR2 SQIVND (reference sequence). In DNA form, the CDR3 reads TGTGCCAGTAGTCAGCCGGACAGGTCGTACTACGAGCAGTACTTC. Protein product: CASSQPDRSYYEQYF. The full variable domain, rest sourced from reference TRBV19 and TRBJ2-7, is DGGITQSPKYLFRKEGQNVTLSCEQNLNHDAMYWYRQDPGQGLRLIYYSQIVNDFQKGDIAEGYSVSREKKESFPLTVTSAQKNPTAFYLCASSQPDRSYYEQYFGPGTRLTVT.

The chain combines TRBV5-1 with TRBJ1-3, with 9 bases identical to TRBD1. The J segment lost 7 bases and the V segment lost 4 bases, leaving 6 bases of the junction unmatched. This CDR3 spans 14 amino acids. Germline V gives CDR1 SGHRS, CDR2 YFSETQ. CDR3 DNA: TGCGCCAGCAGCCCGGGACAGGGCGGGAACACCATATATTTT. Translated: CASSPGQGGNTIYF.

This rearrangement joins TRBV28 to TRBJ2-7; perhaps TRBD1 as D (6 bases). The ends were cut back, 4 bases at V and 0 bases at J, with 13 bases in the middle. Germline CDR1 and CDR2: MDHEN and SYDVKM. The CDR3 extends over 15 amino acids. The DNA of the CDR3 is TGTGCCAGCAGTTCACACCGGGACAACTCCTACGAGCAGTACTTC. Translation gives CASSSHRDNSYEQYF.

CDR3 sequence reads: CASSLAPGTYEQYF. The CDR3 DNA reads as TGCGCCAGCAGCTTGGCCCCGGGGACCTACGAGCAGTACTTC. This chain links TRBV5-1 with TRBJ2-7; D perhaps matches TRBD2 (5 bases). Germline loops: CDR1 SGHRS, CDR2 YFSETQ. Trimming removed 0 bases at V and 2 bases at J, with 9 bases between. The CDR3 totals 14 residues.

The chain carries TRBV28 and TRBJ2-7; 7 bases line up with TRBD1. The germline V gene encodes CDR1 MDHEN and CDR2 SYDVKM. V lost 4 bases to trimming and J lost 0 bases; unmatched junction nucleotides: 6. The CDR3 has 15 residues. CDR3 sequence reads: CASSSTGISSYEQYF. Here the CDR3 DNA reads TGTGCCAGCAGTTCGACAGGGATCTCCTCCTACGAGCAGTACTTC.

The rearrangement links TRBV6-5 to TRBJ1-1; TRBD1 might be the D (6 bases). The V and J ends lost 0 bases and 5 bases respectively, with 13 bases between them. Germline CDR1 MNHEY, CDR2 SVGAGI. The CDR3 length is 15 residues. CDR3 amino acids: CASSYSVGQRTEAFF. Here the CDR3 DNA reads TGTGCCAGCAGTTACTCGGTGGGACAACGGACTGAAGCTTTCTTT.

The chain employs TRBV7-2 and TRBJ2-5; TRBD1 matches 7 bases. Trimming at V came to 5 bases and at J to 9 bases, leaving 9 bases not matched to a gene. The germline V gene has CDR1 SGHTA and CDR2 FQGNSA. This CDR3 has 13 residues. CDR3: CASSIRQGGSQYF. In DNA form, the CDR3 reads TGTGCCAGCAGCATACGACAGGGTGGGTCCCAGTACTTC.

The rearrangement joins TRBV5-1 to TRBJ2-1; 11 bases line up with TRBD2. The CDR3 is 15 residues long. Germline values: CDR1 SGHRS, CDR2 YFSETQ. V shed 2 bases, J shed 10 bases, and the junction held 8 bases outside the gene matches. The CDR3 loop reads CASSLTSGSPQEQFF. CDR3 sequence (DNA): TGCGCCAGCAGCTTAACTAGCGGGAGCCCCCAGGAGCAGTTCTTC. The full variable domain, rest sourced from reference TRBV5-1 and TRBJ2-1, is KAGVTQTPRYLIKTRGQQVTLSCSPISGHRSVSWYQQTPGQGLQFLFEYFSETQRNKGNFPGRFSGRQFSNSRSEMNVSTLELGDSALYLCASSLTSGSPQEQFFGPGTRLTVL.

V and J are TRBV28 and TRBJ1-5, with TRBD1 matching over 10 bases. Germline values: CDR1 MDHEN, CDR2 SYDVKM. The CDR3 is 15 residues long. With 5 bases clipped from V and 6 bases from J, the junction kept 7 bases outside the gene matches. In nucleotides, the CDR3 is TGTGCCAGCAGTCCCCCGGGACAGGGGATTCAGCCCCAGCATTTT. Its protein is CASSPPGQGIQPQHF. Supplemented by reference TRBV28 and TRBJ1-5, the full variable domain reads DVKVTQSSRYLVKRTGEKVFLECVQDMDHENMFWYRQDPGLGLRLIYFSYDVKMKEKGDIPEGYSVSREKKERFSLILESASTNQTSMYLCASSPPGQGIQPQHFGDGTRLSIL.

The rearrangement links TRBV7-2 to TRBJ2-5, with a possible D match to TRBD1 (5 bases). The V gene's germline CDR1 is SGHTA and CDR2 FQGNSA. This CDR3 comprises 15 residues. Trimming left V 2 bases short and J 1 base short, with 11 bases between. In DNA, the CDR3 is TGTGCCAGCAGCTTAAACCTGGGGCCCCAAGAGACCCAGTACTTC. Protein sequence: CASSLNLGPQETQYF.

This sequence joins TRBV25-1 and TRBJ2-2, with D maybe TRBD1 (6 bases). The CDR3 is 13 residues long. V lost 8 bases and J 4 bases, leaving 11 bases between the germline ends. Germline CDR1 MGHDK, CDR2 SYGVNS. DNA of the CDR3: TGTGCCAGCGGGGCAGGGGCCACCGGGGAGCTGTTTTTT. Its protein is CASGAGATGELFF.

The chain combines TRBV28 with TRBJ2-3; 12 nucleotides agree with TRBD2. Trimming cost V 2 bases and J 2 bases; bases outside gene matches: 5. Germline CDR1 reads MDHEN; CDR2 reads SYDVKM. The CDR3 runs to 17 residues. The chain's CDR3 is CASSLPRLAGDTDTQYF. In DNA, the CDR3 is TGTGCCAGCAGTTTACCCCGACTAGCGGGAGACACAGATACGCAGTATTTT. Together with reference TRBV28 and TRBJ2-3, the CDR3 gives the full variable domain: DVKVTQSSRYLVKRTGEKVFLECVQDMDHENMFWYRQDPGLGLRLIYFSYDVKMKEKGDIPEGYSVSREKKERFSLILESASTNQTSMYLCASSLPRLAGDTDTQYFGPGTRLTVL.

The chain carries TRBV14 and TRBJ1-6; no clear D gene. The V gene's germline CDR1 is SGHDN and CDR2 FVKESK. The V end lost 0 bases, the J end lost 0 bases, and 6 bases lay between the germline ends. This CDR3 contains 16 residues. CDR3 sequence (DNA): TGTGCCAGCAGCCAAGAGTTGAGCTCCTATAATTCACCCCTCCACTTT. Its protein product is CASSQELSSYNSPLHF.

CDR3 protein: CSGGHAGGEKLFF. The CDR3 DNA is TGCAGCGGGGGACACGCCGGAGGGGAAAAACTGTTTTTT. The chain combines TRBV29-1 with TRBJ1-4, with D possibly matching TRBD1 (6 bases). Germline V gene sequence: CDR1 SQVTM, CDR2 ANQGSEA. CDR3 size: 13 residues. V shed 7 bases and J shed 8 bases, with 17 bases lying between them.

In its sample, this clone was seen a few times. This chain connects TRBV27 to TRBJ1-5; weak D call: TRBD1 (6 bases). V lost 6 bases, J lost 5 bases, and 14 bases lay in between. CDR3 length equals 14 residues. Looked up from germline, CDR1 is MNHEY and CDR2 is SMNVEV (reference sequence). CDR3 in DNA: TGTGCCAGCAGCCCGGGAGGGGGAGATCAGCCCCAGCATTTT. This translates into CASSPGGGDQPQHF.

V usage is TRBV6-5 and J usage is TRBJ2-1; a possible D gene is TRBD1 (6 bases). CDR1 and CDR2 (germline): MNHEY, SVGAGI. There are 15 residues in the CDR3. Trimming took 7 bases from V and 8 from J, leaving 21 bases between them. CDR3 residues: CASTLQGTTTDEQFF. CDR3 nucleotide sequence: TGTGCCAGCACCCTACAGGGTACTACTACGGATGAGCAGTTCTTC.

The chain uses TRBV5-6 and TRBJ1-2; possibly TRBD1 for D (5 bases). Trimming left V 2 bases short and J 2 bases short, with 13 bases between. The CDR3 length is 15 residues. The germline CDR1 and CDR2 sequences are SGHDT and YYEEEE. CDR3 loop: CASSFDSERNYGYTF. CDR3 sequence (DNA): TGTGCCAGCAGCTTTGACAGCGAGAGAAACTATGGCTACACCTTC.

This clone appeared once. The V call is TRBV19, the J call TRBJ2-1; 7 positions agree with TRBD2. CDR1 and CDR2 (germline): LNHDA, SQIVND (reference sequence). Germline trimming cut 3 bases from V and 5 bases from J; bases unmatched to any gene: 7. The CDR3 totals 15 residues. CDR3 sequence (DNA): TGTGCCAGTAGTATTGGGGCTAGCGGAAACAATGAGCAGTTCTTC. As protein: CASSIGASGNNEQFF.

CDR3 residues: CASSLDRTGGSTDTQYF. Here the CDR3 DNA reads TGTGCCAGCAGCTTAGACAGGACAGGGGGCAGCACAGATACGCAGTATTTT. This chain links TRBV11-2 with TRBJ2-3, with TRBD1 identical over 11 bases. This CDR3 spans 17 amino acids. V shed 0 bases, J shed 0 bases, and the junction held 2 bases outside the gene matches. CDR1 is SGHAT and CDR2 is FQNNGV in the germline V gene. Complete variable domain (other parts from reference TRBV11-2 and TRBJ2-3): EAGVAQSPRYKIIEKRQSVAFWCNPISGHATLYWYQQILGQGPKLLIQFQNNGVVDDSQLPKDRFSAERLKGVDSTLKIQPAKLEDSAVYLCASSLDRTGGSTDTQYFGPGTRLTVL.

V usage is TRBV3-1 (or the pseudogene TRBV3-2) and J usage is TRBJ1-2, with unresolved D. Germline V CDR1 and CDR2: LGHDT, YNNKEL (reference sequence). This CDR3 region has 13 residues. V lost 2 bases and J lost 8, with 12 bases in between. The CDR3 region is CASSQTDFGGYTF. CDR3 nucleotides: TGTGCCAGCAGCCAAACTGACTTTGGCGGCTACACCTTC.

The V gene is TRBV24-1, the J gene TRBJ2-1; 8 bases are shared with TRBD2. The V segment lost 0 bases and the J segment 0 bases; nucleotides outside the gene matches: 3. Germline values: CDR1 KGHDR, CDR2 SFDVKD. The CDR3 runs 17 residues. In DNA form, the CDR3 reads TGTGCCACCAGTGATTTGCAGCGGGGGAGCTCCTACAATGAGCAGTTCTTC. It yields the protein CATSDLQRGSSYNEQFF.

The J gene is TRBJ2-1, the V gene TRBV4-2; 9 bases map to TRBD2. Germline V gene data show CDR1 as LGHNA and CDR2 as YNFKEQ. This CDR3 spans 17 amino acids. V was pared by 1 base and J by 2 bases, with 6 bases of the junction left unmatched. CDR3 sequence: CASSQVLSGGTYNEQFF. As DNA, the CDR3 is TGTGCCAGCAGCCAAGTCCTAAGCGGGGGGACCTACAATGAGCAGTTCTTC.

The chain is built from TRBV11-2 and TRBJ1-3, with D unclear. This CDR3 spans 14 amino acids. Trimming pared 5 bases from V and 9 bases from J, leaving 17 bases between. The germline gives CDR1 SGHAT, CDR2 FQNNGV. In DNA, the CDR3 is TGTGCCAGCAGCCGGCCTTATCCTAGAGGCACCATATATTTT. Translation: CASSRPYPRGTIYF.

V and J are TRBV2 and TRBJ2-5; D remains unclear. CDR1 is SNHLY, CDR2 FYNNEI, per germline. Trimming pared 5 bases from V and 1 base from J, leaving 8 bases between. The CDR3 contains 13 residues. The CDR3 loop reads CASSSNGQETQYF. CDR3 nucleotide sequence: TGTGCCAGCAGTAGCAACGGCCAAGAGACCCAGTACTTC. Complete variable domain (other parts from reference TRBV2 and TRBJ2-5): EPEVTQTPSHQVTQMGQEVILRCVPISNHLYFYWYRQILGQKVEFLVSFYNNEISEKSEIFDDQFSVERPDGSNFTLKIRSTKLEDSAMYFCASSSNGQETQYFGPGTRLLVL.

V gene TRBV7-9 combines with J gene TRBJ2-5; 10 nucleotides agree with TRBD1. Germline assignment: CDR1 SEHNR and CDR2 FQNEAQ (reference sequence). CDR3 length: 14 amino acids. Trimming removed 7 bases from V and 4 bases from J; junction bases left unmatched: 6. For the CDR3, the DNA is TGTGCCAGCACCGCGGGACAGGGGCGAGAGACCCAGTACTTC. Residues: CASTAGQGRETQYF.

The rearrangement joins TRBV28 to TRBJ1-2; D might be TRBD1 (5 bases). Germline V gene data show CDR1 as MDHEN and CDR2 as SYDVKM. CDR3 size: 12 residues. The CDR3 nucleotides are TGTGGGACTACCCCAAGGGGCTATGGCTACACCTTC. Translated, it gives CGTTPRGYGYTF.